Below, one T cell receptor (beta chain) is given with its context. In this sample, this clonotype turned up a few times. Its antigen is still unknown. It has no much larger one-base neighbor in the sample; base qualities were not kept. The listed sequencing device is Illumina NovaSeq 6000. Using 5'RACE with constant-segment primers, TCRalpha and TCRbeta cDNA libraries were constructed, with sample barcodes and unique molecular identifiers added in the process. RNA was extracted from every sample with Trizol reagent. Amplification of the libraries took two PCR steps, and the second step added a second sample barcode plus Illumina TruSeq adapters. Sequencing of the libraries was done on an Illumina NovaSeq, producing 2 x 150 bp paired-end reads. The study's own analysis went as follows. Reads were demultiplexed and collapsed into UMI-guided consensus sequences with migec v1.2.7. Using mixcr v2.1.11, UMI consensuses were aligned to TRA and TRB V and J templates and then assembled into clonotypes. Clonotypes were classified as expanded or contracted when called significant by both edgeR and NoisET, with noise models trained on biological replicates. For edgeR calls, the cutoffs were a false discovery rate-adjusted p below 0.01 and a log2 fold-change threshold of 1. As an exploratory analysis of dynamics, max-normalized trajectories of the 1000 most abundant clonotypes were examined with PCA combined with hierarchical clustering. Each responding clone was given a CD4 or CD8 phenotype based on the CD4+ and CD8+ repertoires, which had been sequenced separately. Starting from the raw public reads, TCRdb applied fastp trimming at Q25, assembled clones with MiXCR and retained in-frame beta chains. Every entry covers one CDR3 protein and lists the most common genes and DNA from its rows. The authors' filters were not applied to this entry. This sample has some 160,000 distinct CDR3 sequences in its table, and 25% to 40% of those were observed once. The ten largest clones capture around 12% of the sample.

Ficoll-Paque density gradient centrifugation was the method used to isolate PBMCs. The sample originates from a study of T-cell memory formation after mild COVID-19 (TCRdb year 2021). Looking at the study overall: TCR sequence clusters from the two donors were largely donor specific. In a couple of donors, T-cell clones that expanded and contracted after mild COVID-19 were tracked by sequencing TCRalpha and TCRbeta repertoires over time. The cohort comprised two young, previously healthy adult volunteers, one female and one male.

What the study reported, not specific to this receptor: Clones that contracted from day 15 to 85 showed balanced CD4/CD8 phenotypes, whereas a second wave of clones that expanded from day 15 to 37 leaned towards CD4+. Some responding clones were found in pre-infection memory, which suggests that pre-existing cross-reactive memory T cells took part in the SARS-CoV-2 response. SARS-CoV-2 specificity of the second-wave clones peaking on day 37 was not confirmed. The study included only a couple of mild cases, and larger cohorts that include severe cases with pre-infection samples were judged to be necessary. Contracting CD4+ clones turned up mainly in the CM and EM memory subsets, whereas EMRA was where CD8+ clones were enriched.

The junction shows trimming of 1 base on V and 1 base on J, and the gene matches do not reach 5 bases of it. Reading from cysteine to phenylalanine, the CDR3 counts 17 amino acids. The read is trimmed to its CDR3 DNA, 51 bases read in frame from base 1. The germline V gene yields SGHTA for CDR1 and FQGTGA for CDR2. The chain was built from TRBV7-3 and TRBJ2-3; TRBD2 aligns with 10 central bases. The receptor was derived from an adult woman who had mild COVID-19 (a few samples of this study predate the infection). The sample titles of this study are shuffled in the database, so cell type and time point are left out; the donor was told from shared clones. Material for sequencing was PBMCs or a T cell subset sorted from them (not recorded which). The CDR3 here reads CASSLSLAGARTDTQYF. Here is the DNA: TGTGCCAGCAGCTTAAGCCTAGCGGGGGCTCGCACAGATACGCAGTATTTT. Beyond the CDR3, the reference TRBV7-3 and TRBJ2-3 genes provide the residues; the full variable domain reads: GAGVSQTPSNKVTEKGKYVELRCDPISGHTALYWYRQSLGQGPEFLIYFQGTGAADDSGLPNDRFFAVRPEGSVSTLKIQRTERGDSAVYLCASSLSLAGARTDTQYFGPGTRLTVL.